These 21 T cell receptor beta chains originate from one sample sequenced in a study of shared clonotypes between healthy human individuals. As defined, naive CD8 cells were CD45RO-negative and positively selected for CCR7, with terminally differentiated effector memory CD45RA+ cells excluded. The repertoire was sequenced with immunoSEQ multiplex PCR; TCRdb's copy has only in-frame clones and lacks some. This sample has roughly 2.1 million clones, with 93% found just once. The sample consisted of naive CD8+ T cells from PBMCs. The receptors stem from a man between 18 and 35 years old in good health. Some clones in this sample may be carry-over from other donors' samples.

The rearrangement links TRBV4-2 to TRBJ2-1; D uncertain. This CDR3 region has 14 residues. Trimming stripped 3 bases from V and 1 base from J, with 7 bases between. CDR1 is LGHNA and CDR2 is YNFKEQ in the germline V gene. The CDR3 coding sequence is TGTGCCAGCAGCCATGTAAGTTCCTACAATGAGCAGTTCTTC. It specifies CASSHVSSYNEQFF.

This sequence joins TRBV28 and TRBJ1-5; no definite D call. The CDR3 totals 15 residues. Germline assignment: CDR1 MDHEN and CDR2 SYDVKM. The ends were cut back, 2 bases at V and 3 bases at J, with 11 bases in the middle. CDR3 DNA sequence: TGTGCCAGCAGTTTAGGAGGGCAGACCAATCAGCCCCAGCATTTT. This translates into CASSLGGQTNQPQHF.

CDR3: CASSPLGSGRGETQYF. The CDR3 bases are TGTGCCAGCAGCCCTTTAGGCAGCGGGAGAGGTGAGACCCAGTACTTC. The chain is built from TRBV27 and TRBJ2-5; 8 bases are a match to TRBD2. V dropped 6 bases and J dropped 5; count of bases not matched to a gene: 14. The CDR3 has 16 residues. The germline V gene encodes CDR1 MNHEY and CDR2 SMNVEV (reference sequence).

The chain has TRBV28 and TRBJ2-1; a weak D match, TRBD1 (5 bases). V was clipped by 2 bases and J by 2 bases, with 19 bases between them. This CDR3 has 18 amino acids. Germline-derived CDR1 and CDR2 are MDHEN and SYDVKM. CDR3: CASSLGKLTGIAYNEQFF. The CDR3 coding sequence is TGTGCCAGCAGTTTAGGAAAATTAACAGGTATCGCCTACAATGAGCAGTTCTTC.

The chain recombines TRBV7-9 with TRBJ2-3, with 13 bases fitting TRBD2. The CDR3 is made up of 17 amino acids. Losses at the gene ends were 5 bases for V and 3 bases for J; bases not matched to a gene: 8. The germline V gene encodes CDR1 SEHNR and CDR2 FQNEAQ (reference sequence). CDR3 nucleotides: TGTGCCAGCAGCCCAGGACCGACTAGCGGGAGGACAGATACGCAGTATTTT. Amino acids: CASSPGPTSGRTDTQYF. Based on the CDR3 plus reference TRBV7-9 and TRBJ2-3, the full variable domain is DTGVSQNPRHKITKRGQNVTFRCDPISEHNRLYWYRQTLGQGPEFLTYFQNEAQLEKSRLLSDRFSAERPKGSFSTLEIQRTEQGDSAMYLCASSPGPTSGRTDTQYFGPGTRLTVL.

This clone has only one observation. This chain links TRBV7-6 with TRBJ2-7; D is perhaps TRBD1 (8 bases). The CDR3 totals 14 residues. V shed 5 bases and J shed 1 base, with 12 bases lying between them. CDR1 SGHVS and CDR2 FNYEAQ come from the germline V gene. CDR3 DNA: TGTGCCAGCAGCGGGGGGGACAGGTCCTACGAGCAGTACTTC. Translation: CASSGGDRSYEQYF.

V usage is TRBV5-5 and J usage is TRBJ1-5; the D gene is possibly TRBD1 (6 bases). Germline CDR1 reads SGHKS; CDR2 reads YYEKEE (reference sequence). V dropped 3 bases and J dropped 6 bases, with 16 bases sitting between them. The CDR3 is 15 residues long. The CDR3 DNA is TGTGCCAGCAGCTCTCAAACGGGGGCAGGTCAGCCCCAGCATTTT. Translation: CASSSQTGAGQPQHF.

In its sample, this clone was seen once. The chain combines TRBV10-1 with TRBJ2-1; a possible D gene is TRBD2 (5 bases). The V gene's germline CDR1 is WNHNN and CDR2 SYGVQD (reference sequence). With 8 bases removed from V and 3 bases from J, the gap between germline ends came to 11 bases. This CDR3 has 13 residues. CDR3 coding DNA: TGCGCCAGCTCCAGCGGCGACTACAATGAGCAGTTCTTC. This encodes CASSSGDYNEQFF.

The CDR3 DNA reads TGTGCCAGCAGCGTTCAAGGCCAGAACACTGAAGCTTTCTTT. This gives the protein CASSVQGQNTEAFF. The chain employs TRBV9 and TRBJ1-1, with no clear D. Trimming took off 2 bases at V and 1 base at J, with 9 bases between the two ends. This CDR3 comprises 14 residues. Germline V gene sequence: CDR1 SGDLS, CDR2 YYNGEE.

This sequence joins TRBV27 and TRBJ1-4, with D perhaps matching TRBD1 (5 bases). Germline V gene lookup returns CDR1 MNHEY and CDR2 SMNVEV (reference sequence). This CDR3 is built from 15 residues. V was trimmed by 3 bases and J by 7 bases, leaving 15 bases between them. The CDR3 spells CASSLSPGEGEKLFF. The CDR3 DNA is TGTGCCAGCAGTTTGAGCCCGGGGGAAGGTGAAAAACTGTTTTTT.

This rearrangement joins TRBV7-9 to TRBJ2-7, with D perhaps TRBD1 (5 bases). The CDR3 sequence is 15 residues long. Germline CDR1 SEHNR, CDR2 FQNEAQ (reference sequence). Trimming shortened V by 1 base and J by 5 bases, and 15 bases separated the two germline ends. CDR3 amino acids: CASSLVLRGNHEQYF. The CDR3 bases are TGTGCCAGCAGCTTAGTATTAAGGGGAAACCACGAGCAGTACTTC. The whole variable domain, filled in from reference TRBV7-9 and TRBJ2-7, reads DTGVSQNPRHKITKRGQNVTFRCDPISEHNRLYWYRQTLGQGPEFLTYFQNEAQLEKSRLLSDRFSAERPKGSFSTLEIQRTEQGDSAMYLCASSLVLRGNHEQYFGPGTRLTVT.

The rearrangement uses TRBV18 and TRBJ1-1; TRBD1 agrees at 7 bases. The V gene's germline CDR1 is KGHSH and CDR2 LQKENI. This CDR3 has 13 amino acids. After removal of 4 bases from V and 1 base from J, the junction contained 0 bases not matched to a gene. Here the CDR3 reads CASSRDRNTEAFF. The CDR3 DNA reads as TGTGCCAGCTCACGGGACAGGAACACTGAAGCTTTCTTT.

The chain links TRBV5-1 to TRBJ1-3; D is unclear. Trimming left V 3 bases short and J 4 bases short, with 23 bases between. The CDR3 runs to 18 residues. Germline assignment: CDR1 SGHRS and CDR2 YFSETQ. CDR3 nucleotides: TGCGCCAGCAGCTCCCTCAGTCCAGGCTCCGTGCCCGGAAACACCATATATTTT. Encoded protein: CASSSLSPGSVPGNTIYF.

This clone was detected once. V and J are TRBV5-6 and TRBJ2-2, with 8 bases lining up with TRBD1. Per the germline V gene, CDR1 is SGHDT and CDR2 is YYEEEE. V trimming: 0 bases; J trimming: 6 bases; junction bases outside the gene matches: 4. The CDR3 consists of 15 residues. For the CDR3, the DNA is TGTGCCAGCAGCTTGGGACAGGGGTGGGCCGGGGAGCTGTTTTTT. Amino acids: CASSLGQGWAGELFF.

V and J are TRBV6-6 and TRBJ2-1; the D is unclear. Trimming removed 0 bases at V and 0 bases at J, with 9 bases between. Per germline, CDR1 MNHNY and CDR2 SVGAGI (reference sequence). The CDR3 covers 16 residues. CDR3 sequence reads: CASSYSWVISYNEQFF. In DNA form, the CDR3 reads TGTGCCAGCAGTTACTCGTGGGTAATCTCCTACAATGAGCAGTTCTTC.

This clone was detected once. The CDR3: CASSQEGITTNEKLFF. The CDR3 DNA sequence: TGTGCCAGCAGCCAAGAAGGGATTACAACTAATGAAAAACTGTTTTTT. The J gene is TRBJ1-4, the V gene TRBV4-2; D uncertain. Germline V gene lookup returns CDR1 LGHNA and CDR2 YNFKEQ. The V and J ends lost 0 bases and 0 bases respectively, with 8 bases between them. The CDR3 length is 16 residues.

In nucleotides, the CDR3 is TGTGCCAGCAGCTTAGTCCAGCTGCTTTTGAATGAGCAGTTCTTC. This translates into CASSLVQLLLNEQFF. The genes are TRBV7-9 and TRBJ2-1; D unclear. Trimming stripped 1 base from V and 7 bases from J, with 14 bases between. The CDR3 loop spans 15 amino acids. In germline, CDR1 is SEHNR, CDR2 FQNEAQ (reference sequence). The whole variable domain, remainder taken from reference TRBV7-9 and TRBJ2-1, is DTGVSQNPRHKITKRGQNVTFRCDPISEHNRLYWYRQTLGQGPEFLTYFQNEAQLEKSRLLSDRFSAERPKGSFSTLEIQRTEQGDSAMYLCASSLVQLLLNEQFFGPGTRLTVL.

The CDR3 loop reads CASSLGGSNQPQHF. The CDR3 bases are TGCGCCAGCAGCCTGGGAGGGAGCAATCAGCCCCAGCATTTT. J is TRBJ1-5 and V is TRBV4-1; D unclear. The CDR3 has 14 residues. Germline V gene sequence: CDR1 MGHRA, CDR2 YSYEKL. The germline V and J ends were trimmed by 4 bases and 1 base, with 8 bases remaining between them.

The chain has TRBV4-1 and TRBJ2-3; 13 nucleotides match TRBD2. Per the germline V gene, CDR1 is MGHRA and CDR2 is YSYEKL. V dropped 5 bases and J dropped 7; count of bases not matched to a gene: 12. The CDR3 spans 17 residues. The CDR3 protein is CASSTFGLAGVGNTQYF. The DNA of the CDR3 is TGCGCCAGCAGCACATTTGGACTAGCGGGAGTGGGGAATACGCAGTATTTT.

This chain connects TRBV7-8 to TRBJ2-7; 7 bases map to TRBD2. The V segment lost 1 base and the J segment 5 bases; nucleotides outside the gene matches: 8. The CDR3 has 15 amino acids. The germline V gene has CDR1 SGHVS and CDR2 FQNEAQ. CDR3 nucleotides: TGTGCCAGCAGCTTAGGGGCGGGAGCTGGGAACGAGCAGTACTTC. Translating it yields CASSLGAGAGNEQYF.

Concerning this clone: Other nucleotide sequences in the sample specify the same CDR3. The chain's CDR3 is CSVLSNYEQYF. The CDR3 DNA follows: TGCAGCGTTTTATCCAACTACGAGCAGTACTTC. V usage is TRBV29-1 and J usage is TRBJ2-7; D gene ambiguous. Germline V gene sequence: CDR1 SQVTM, CDR2 ANQGSEA. The CDR3 runs to 11 residues. Trimming removed 5 bases at V and 3 bases at J, with 8 bases between.